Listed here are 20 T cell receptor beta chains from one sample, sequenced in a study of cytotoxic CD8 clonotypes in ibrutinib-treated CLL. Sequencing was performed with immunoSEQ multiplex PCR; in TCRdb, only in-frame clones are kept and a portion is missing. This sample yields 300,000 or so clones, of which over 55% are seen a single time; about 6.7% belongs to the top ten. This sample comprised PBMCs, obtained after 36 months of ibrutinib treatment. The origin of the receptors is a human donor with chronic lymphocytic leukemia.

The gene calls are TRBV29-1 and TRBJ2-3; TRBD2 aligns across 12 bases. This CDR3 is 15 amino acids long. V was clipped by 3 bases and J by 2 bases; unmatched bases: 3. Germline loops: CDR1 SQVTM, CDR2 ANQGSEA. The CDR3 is CSVDWTSGNTDTQYF. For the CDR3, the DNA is TGCAGCGTTGACTGGACTAGCGGGAACACAGATACGCAGTATTTT.

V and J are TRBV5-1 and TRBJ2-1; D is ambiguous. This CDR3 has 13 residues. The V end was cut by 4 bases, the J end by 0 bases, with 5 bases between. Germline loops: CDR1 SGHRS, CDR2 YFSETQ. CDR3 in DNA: TGCGCCAGCAGCCTCAGCTCCTACAATGAGCAGTTCTTC. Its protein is CASSLSSYNEQFF. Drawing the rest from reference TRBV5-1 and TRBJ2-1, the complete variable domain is KAGVTQTPRYLIKTRGQQVTLSCSPISGHRSVSWYQQTPGQGLQFLFEYFSETQRNKGNFPGRFSGRQFSNSRSEMNVSTLELGDSALYLCASSLSSYNEQFFGPGTRLTVL.

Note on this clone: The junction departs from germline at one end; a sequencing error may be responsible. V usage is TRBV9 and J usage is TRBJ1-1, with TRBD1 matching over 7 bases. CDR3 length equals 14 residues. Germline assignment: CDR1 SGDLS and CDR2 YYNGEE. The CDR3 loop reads CASSVDFGRYGDSF. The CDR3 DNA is TGTGCCAGCAGCGTAGATTTCGGGCGATATGGGGACAGTTTT.

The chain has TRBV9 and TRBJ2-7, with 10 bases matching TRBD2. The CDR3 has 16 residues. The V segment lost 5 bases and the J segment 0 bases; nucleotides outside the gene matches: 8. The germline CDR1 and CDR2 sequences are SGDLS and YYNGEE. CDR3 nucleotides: TGTGCCAGCAGAGCTGAACTAGCGGGAAGCTCCTACGAGCAGTACTTC. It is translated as CASRAELAGSSYEQYF.

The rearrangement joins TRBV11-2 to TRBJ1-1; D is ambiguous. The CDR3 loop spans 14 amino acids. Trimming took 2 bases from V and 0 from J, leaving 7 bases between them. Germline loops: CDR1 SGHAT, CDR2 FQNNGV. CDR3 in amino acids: CASSLQVVNTEAFF. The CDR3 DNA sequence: TGTGCCAGCAGCTTACAGGTGGTGAACACTGAAGCTTTCTTT. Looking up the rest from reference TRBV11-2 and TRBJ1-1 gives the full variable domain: EAGVAQSPRYKIIEKRQSVAFWCNPISGHATLYWYQQILGQGPKLLIQFQNNGVVDDSQLPKDRFSAERLKGVDSTLKIQPAKLEDSAVYLCASSLQVVNTEAFFGQGTRLTVV.

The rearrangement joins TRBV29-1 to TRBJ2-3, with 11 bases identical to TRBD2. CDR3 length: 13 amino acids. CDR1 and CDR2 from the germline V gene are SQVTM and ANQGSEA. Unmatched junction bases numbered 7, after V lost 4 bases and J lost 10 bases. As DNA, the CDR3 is TGCAGCGTTGTGTTGACTAGCGGGGTTGCGCAGTATTTT. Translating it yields CSVVLTSGVAQYF.

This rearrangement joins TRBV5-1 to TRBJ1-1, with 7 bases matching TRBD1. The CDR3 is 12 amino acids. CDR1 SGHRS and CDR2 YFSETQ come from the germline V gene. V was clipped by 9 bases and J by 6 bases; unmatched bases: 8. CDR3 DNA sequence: TGCGCCAACCCGACCACAGGGGCTGAAGCTTTCTTT. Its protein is CANPTTGAEAFF. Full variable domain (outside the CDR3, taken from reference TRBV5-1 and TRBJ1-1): KAGVTQTPRYLIKTRGQQVTLSCSPISGHRSVSWYQQTPGQGLQFLFEYFSETQRNKGNFPGRFSGRQFSNSRSEMNVSTLELGDSALYLCANPTTGAEAFFGQGTRLTVV.

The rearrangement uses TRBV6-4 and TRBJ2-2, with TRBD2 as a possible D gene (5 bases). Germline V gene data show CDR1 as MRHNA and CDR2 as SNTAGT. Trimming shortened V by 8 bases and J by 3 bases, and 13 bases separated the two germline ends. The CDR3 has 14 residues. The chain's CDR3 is CASRNSRDTGELFF. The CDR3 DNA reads TGTGCCAGCCGGAATTCGCGGGACACCGGGGAGCTGTTTTTT.

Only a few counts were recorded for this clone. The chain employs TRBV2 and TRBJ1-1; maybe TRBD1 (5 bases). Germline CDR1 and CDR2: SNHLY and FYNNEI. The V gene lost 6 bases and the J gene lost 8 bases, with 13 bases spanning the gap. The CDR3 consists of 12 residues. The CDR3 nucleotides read TGTGCCAGCAGGAAGGACGGGGGAGAAGCTTTCTTT. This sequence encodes CASRKDGGEAFF.

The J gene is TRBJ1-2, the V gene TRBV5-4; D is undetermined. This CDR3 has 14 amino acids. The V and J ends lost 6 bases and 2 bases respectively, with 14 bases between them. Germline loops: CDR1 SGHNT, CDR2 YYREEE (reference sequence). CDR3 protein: CASTPAGRNYGYTF. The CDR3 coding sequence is TGTGCCAGCACTCCGGCAGGTCGGAACTATGGCTACACCTTC.

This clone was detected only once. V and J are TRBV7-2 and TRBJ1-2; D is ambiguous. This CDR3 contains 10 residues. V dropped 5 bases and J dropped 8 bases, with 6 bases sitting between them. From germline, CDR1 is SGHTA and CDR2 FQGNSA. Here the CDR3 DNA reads TGTGCCAGCAGCCTTAACGGCTACACCTTC. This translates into CASSLNGYTF.

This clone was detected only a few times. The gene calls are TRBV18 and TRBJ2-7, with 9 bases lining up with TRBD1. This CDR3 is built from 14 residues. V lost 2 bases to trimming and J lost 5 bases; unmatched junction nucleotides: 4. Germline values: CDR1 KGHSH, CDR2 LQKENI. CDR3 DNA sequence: TGTGCCAGCTCACCAAAACAGGGGGCACACGAGCAGTACTTC. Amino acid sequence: CASSPKQGAHEQYF.

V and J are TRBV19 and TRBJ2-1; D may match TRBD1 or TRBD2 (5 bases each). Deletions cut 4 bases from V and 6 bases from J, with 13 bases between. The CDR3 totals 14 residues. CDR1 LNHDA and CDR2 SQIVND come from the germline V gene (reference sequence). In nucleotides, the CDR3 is TGTGCCAGTAGTAAGATGGGGGTTTCCAATGAGCAGTTCTTC. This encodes CASSKMGVSNEQFF.

CDR3 region: CAISEEVYQETQYF. Here the CDR3 DNA reads TGTGCCATCAGTGAGGAGGTCTACCAAGAGACCCAGTACTTC. This chain joins TRBV10-3 and TRBJ2-5; unclear D gene. The CDR3 contains 14 residues. Germline assignment: CDR1 ENHRY and CDR2 SYGVKD. Trimming shortened V by 2 bases and J by 0 bases, and 7 bases separated the two germline ends.

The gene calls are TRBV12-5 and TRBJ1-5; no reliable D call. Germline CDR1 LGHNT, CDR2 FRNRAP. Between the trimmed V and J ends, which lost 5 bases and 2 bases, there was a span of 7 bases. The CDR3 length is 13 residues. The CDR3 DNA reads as TGTGCTAGTGGTGGGCCTCGCAATCAGCCCCAGCATTTT. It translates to CASGGPRNQPQHF.

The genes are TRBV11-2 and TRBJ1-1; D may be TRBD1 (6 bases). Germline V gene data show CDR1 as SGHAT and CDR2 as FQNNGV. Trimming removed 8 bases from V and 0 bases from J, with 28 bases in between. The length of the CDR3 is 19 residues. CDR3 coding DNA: TGTGCCAGCCGATCTTACGGGACTATGCGGGGGGCCTTGAACACTGAAGCTTTCTTT. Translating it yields CASRSYGTMRGALNTEAFF. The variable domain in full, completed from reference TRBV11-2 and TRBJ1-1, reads EAGVAQSPRYKIIEKRQSVAFWCNPISGHATLYWYQQILGQGPKLLIQFQNNGVVDDSQLPKDRFSAERLKGVDSTLKIQPAKLEDSAVYLCASRSYGTMRGALNTEAFFGQGTRLTVV.

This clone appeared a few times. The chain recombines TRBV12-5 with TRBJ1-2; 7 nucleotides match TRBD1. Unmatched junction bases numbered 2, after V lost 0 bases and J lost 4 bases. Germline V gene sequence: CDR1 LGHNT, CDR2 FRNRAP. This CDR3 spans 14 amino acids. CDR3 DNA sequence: TGTGCTAGTGGTTTGGTAGGACAGGTCTATGGCTACACCTTC. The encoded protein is CASGLVGQVYGYTF. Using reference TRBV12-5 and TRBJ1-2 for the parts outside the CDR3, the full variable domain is DARVTQTPRHKVTEMGQEVTMRCQPILGHNTVFWYRQTMMQGLELLAYFRNRAPLDDSGMPKDRFSAEMPDATLATLKIQPSEPRDSAVYFCASGLVGQVYGYTFGSGTRLTVV.

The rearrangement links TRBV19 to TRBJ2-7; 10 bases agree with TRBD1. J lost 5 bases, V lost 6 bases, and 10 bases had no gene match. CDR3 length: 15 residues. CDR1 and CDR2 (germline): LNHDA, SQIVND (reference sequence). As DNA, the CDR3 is TGTGCCAGTAGCGAGACTCTGACAGGGGGCCACGAGCAGTACTTC. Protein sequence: CASSETLTGGHEQYF.

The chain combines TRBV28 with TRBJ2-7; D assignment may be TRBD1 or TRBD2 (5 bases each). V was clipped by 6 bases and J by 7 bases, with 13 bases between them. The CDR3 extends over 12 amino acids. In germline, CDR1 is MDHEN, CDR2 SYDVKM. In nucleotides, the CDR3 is TGTGCCAGCAGGTCCCCAGGGAGAGAGCAGTACTTC. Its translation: CASRSPGREQYF.

The CDR3: CASSHWQGHQPQHF. The CDR3 bases are TGCGCCAGCAGTCACTGGCAGGGACATCAGCCCCAGCATTTT. V is TRBV23-1 and J is TRBJ1-5; a possible D gene is TRBD1 (5 bases). TRBV23-1 is identified as an open reading frame with a role that is uncertain. V lost 3 bases, J lost 5 bases, and 11 bases lay in between. The CDR3 length is 14 residues.